This T cell receptor beta chain was recovered during a study of molecular identifiers for immune sequencing clone quantification. Study results and caveats: Among about a million naive cells, spiked Jurkat TCR RNA from a single cell was reportedly detectable.

TCRdb re-called the PCR reads through MiXCR, storing one row per CDR3 protein. This sample has 15,000 to 25,000 distinct CDR3 sequences, with about 20% found just once. In its sample, this clonotype was seen a few times. Antigen: not known. The CDR3 totals 15 residues. Germline V gene sequence: CDR1 MNHEY, CDR2 SVGAGI. V shed 0 bases and J shed 1 base, with 9 bases lying between them. The sequence derives from a human donor in good health. Some libraries in this study had Jurkat cell RNA spiked in. The chain is built from TRBV6-5 and TRBJ1-1, with TRBD1 as a possible D gene (6 bases). The source material was naive CD8+ T cells from blood, with Jurkat cell RNA spiked in. This sample's subset: FACS-sorted CD8+CD4-CCR7+CD45RA+ naive T cells. CDR3 coding DNA: TGTGCCAGCAGTTACTCGGACAGTTCGAACACTGAAGCTTTCTTT. Translating it yields CASSYSDSSNTEAFF.